The present T cell receptor beta chain was sequenced within a study of blood T cells in healthy people across ages. This clonotype was seen just once. The antigen remains unidentified. Study conclusions and caveats: Diversity of TCR beta per million T cells declined in a roughly linear way with age. There were more naive CD4+ cells and higher diversity in long-lived donors than in aged donors. There was a strong correlation between TCR beta diversity and naive T cell percentage.

Aged about 6 to 95, donors were systemically healthy Caucasians from Russia. Primed by a sample-barcoded 5' primer and a J-beta primer mix, a second PCR proceeded for about 7 to 11 cycles. TCRdb reprocessed the 5' RACE reads with MiXCR, giving one entry per CDR3 protein. Among some 550,000 distinct CDR3 sequences listed, under 55% were seen once. Trimming stripped 5 bases from V and 1 base from J, with 11 bases between. Germline lookup yields CDR1 LGHDT and CDR2 YNNKEL (reference sequence). This CDR3 spans 15 amino acids. What was sequenced was blood. The V call is TRBV3-1, the J call TRBJ2-2; tentatively, D is TRBD2 (6 bases). The sequence derives from a man older than 75 in good health. This CDR3 is CASSALARNTGELFF. In DNA, the CDR3 is TGTGCCAGCAGCGCCCTAGCGCGGAACACCGGGGAGCTGTTTTTT.